This T cell receptor beta chain was found in a study of blood T cell repertoires in COVID-19. At the level of the study: T cells, B-cell-depleted T cells, or PBMCs supplied cDNA or gDNA.

The length of the CDR3 is 15 residues. Per the germline V gene, CDR1 is SGHTA and CDR2 is FQGTGA. V shed 1 base and J 8 bases; nucleotides not matched to a gene: 5. Recovered status in Cohort 3 required two negative PCRs, clearance, or symptom resolution. Only in-frame clones appear in the TCRdb table, and some are missing; sequencing was by immunoSEQ multiplex PCR. The sample yields roughly 200,000 clones, 75% to 85% seen once. The receptor comes from a man in his forties who had recovered from COVID-19. The sample taken for sequencing was PBMCs or T cells enriched from blood (not recorded which). V and J are TRBV7-3 and TRBJ2-1; 10 nucleotides agree with TRBD2. CDR3 loop: CASSLMASGGHEQFF. Here the CDR3 DNA reads TGTGCCAGCAGCTTAATGGCTAGCGGGGGCCATGAGCAGTTCTTC.